This TCR beta chain emerged from a study of a mutant IDH1 vaccine in newly diagnosed glioma. The method was immunoSEQ multiplex PCR; TCRdb's version includes in-frame clones alone and lacks a portion of them. The repertoire holds about 54,000 clones, approximately 80% seen once, with about a fifth in the top ten. With 5 bases removed from V and 0 bases from J, the gap between germline ends came to 16 bases. The CDR3 covers 16 residues. CDR1 and CDR2 (germline): MDHEN, SYDVKM. This sample's time point: baseline, week 1 (first vaccination visit). This sample's treatment: pre-vaccination baseline after standard-of-care therapy.

V gene TRBV28 combines with J gene TRBJ1-1, with D possibly being TRBD1 (6 bases). Here the sequenced sample was PBMCs, taken from a glioma patient treated with radiotherapy, temozolomide or both. This clonotype was obtained from a man between 18 and 29 years old with glioma. The CDR3 protein is CASSVLGGNVNTEAFF. In nucleotides, the CDR3 is TGTGCCAGCAGTGTGCTCGGGGGCAACGTGAACACTGAAGCTTTCTTT.